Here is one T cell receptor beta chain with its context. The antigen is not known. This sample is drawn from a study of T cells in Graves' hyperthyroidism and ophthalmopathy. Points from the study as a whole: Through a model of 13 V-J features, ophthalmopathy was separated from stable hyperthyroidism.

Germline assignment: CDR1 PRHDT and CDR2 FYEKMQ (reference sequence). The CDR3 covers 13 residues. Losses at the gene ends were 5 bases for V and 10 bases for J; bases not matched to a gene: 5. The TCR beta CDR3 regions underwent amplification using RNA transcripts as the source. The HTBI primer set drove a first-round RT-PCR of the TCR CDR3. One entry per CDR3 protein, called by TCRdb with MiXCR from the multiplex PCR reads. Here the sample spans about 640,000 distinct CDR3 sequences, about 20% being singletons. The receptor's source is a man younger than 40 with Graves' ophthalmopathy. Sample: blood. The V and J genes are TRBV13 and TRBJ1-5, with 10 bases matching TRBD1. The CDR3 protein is CASSRDRGGPQHF. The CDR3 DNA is TGTGCCAGCAGCCGGGACAGGGGAGGACCCCAGCATTTT. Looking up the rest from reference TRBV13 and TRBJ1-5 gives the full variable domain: AAGVIQSPRHLIKEKRETATLKCYPIPRHDTVYWYQQGPGQDPQFLISFYEKMQSDKGSIPDRFSAQQFSDYHSELNMSSLELGDSALYFCASSRDRGGPQHFGDGTRLSIL.